Following are 10 T cell receptor beta chains from one sample sequenced in a study of blood T cell repertoires in COVID-19. The table came from immunoSEQ multiplex PCR; TCRdb's copy has only in-frame clones and leaves some out. This sample yields just over 300,000 clones, of which just over 85% are seen a single time; about 4.6% belongs to the top ten. Sequenced material: PBMCs or T cells enriched from blood (not recorded which). The receptors shown here come from a man in his thirties or forties who had recovered from COVID-19.

V and J are TRBV9 and TRBJ1-2; 10 bases fit TRBD1. This CDR3 comprises 16 residues. V lost 4 bases to trimming and J lost 2 bases; unmatched junction nucleotides: 8. CDR1 and CDR2 (germline): SGDLS, YYNGEE. The CDR3 spells CASSPRTGGSNYGYTF. The CDR3 nucleotides read TGTGCCAGCAGCCCCCGGACAGGGGGTTCGAACTATGGCTACACCTTC.

This chain uses TRBV19 with TRBJ1-6; 8 bases line up with TRBD1. The length of the CDR3 is 15 residues. CDR1 is LNHDA, CDR2 SQIVND, per germline (reference sequence). V was pared by 1 base and J by 6 bases, with 2 bases of the junction left unmatched. The CDR3 nucleotides are TGTGCCAGTAGTATAGCCGGGACAGGTAATTCACCCCTCCACTTT. Encoded protein: CASSIAGTGNSPLHF.

The chain recombines TRBV18 with TRBJ1-3; D is uncertain. Germline CDR1 and CDR2: KGHSH and LQKENI. Trimming shortened V by 3 bases and J by 0 bases, and 9 bases separated the two germline ends. This CDR3 contains 15 residues. The CDR3: CASSPGAYSGNTIYF. Written as DNA, the CDR3 is TGTGCCAGCTCACCCGGAGCCTACTCTGGAAACACCATATATTTT. The whole variable domain, filled in from reference TRBV18 and TRBJ1-3, reads NAGVMQNPRHLVRRRGQEARLRCSPMKGHSHVYWYRQLPEEGLKFMVYLQKENIIDESGMPKERFSAEFPKEGPSILRIQQVVRGDSAAYFCASSPGAYSGNTIYFGEGSWLTVV.

This clone was detected a few times. V gene TRBV30 combines with J gene TRBJ1-4, with unresolved D. Trimming shortened V by 0 bases and J by 7 bases, and 12 bases separated the two germline ends. Per germline, CDR1 GTSNPN and CDR2 SVGIG (reference sequence). The CDR3 loop spans 14 amino acids. CDR3 nucleotides: TGTGCCTGGAGTGTATTAGAAGGAGGTGAAAAACTGTTTTTT. Protein sequence: CAWSVLEGGEKLFF. The complete variable domain, with remaining parts taken from reference TRBV30 and TRBJ1-4, reads SQTIHQWPATLVQPVGSPLSLECTVEGTSNPNLYWYRQAAGRGLQLLFYSVGIGQISSEVPQNLSASRPQDRQFILSSKKLLLSDSGFYLCAWSVLEGGEKLFFGSGTQLSVL.

The chain is built from TRBV30 and TRBJ1-5; D call uncertain. Per germline, CDR1 GTSNPN and CDR2 SVGIG (reference sequence). The CDR3 runs 13 residues. Trimming left V 7 bases short and J 4 bases short, with 14 bases between. The CDR3: CAYQSEGNQPQHF. CDR3 DNA: TGTGCCTACCAGTCCGAGGGTAATCAGCCCCAGCATTTT.

The chain recombines TRBV24-1 with TRBJ1-2; 7 nucleotides agree with TRBD1. The CDR3 length is 17 residues. The germline gives CDR1 KGHDR, CDR2 SFDVKD. With 4 bases clipped from V and 4 bases from J, the junction kept 14 bases outside the gene matches. The CDR3, as DNA: TGTGCCACCAGTGACTCCGCGGGGACAGACCCCCTCTATGGCTACACCTTC. Protein: CATSDSAGTDPLYGYTF.

The V gene is TRBV5-4, the J gene TRBJ2-5; 9 bases agree with TRBD1. The CDR3 loop spans 14 amino acids. Germline CDR1 is SGHNT and CDR2 is YYREEE (reference sequence). J was trimmed by 3 bases and V by 3 bases; bases with no gene match: 3. DNA for the CDR3: TGTGCCAGCAGCTCTCGACAGGGGGAAGAGACCCAGTACTTC. This gives the protein CASSSRQGEETQYF.

The chain employs TRBV11-3 and TRBJ2-5, with D possibly matching TRBD2 (6 bases). Germline CDR1 SGHNT, CDR2 YENEEA. V lost 1 base to trimming and J lost 1 base, with 10 bases between them. The CDR3 covers 15 residues. This chain's CDR3 is CASSLGAGPQETQYF. The CDR3 region has the DNA TGTGCCAGCAGCTTAGGTGCGGGGCCCCAAGAGACCCAGTACTTC.

The rearrangement joins TRBV28 to TRBJ2-7; 7 bases are a match to TRBD1. V was clipped by 6 bases and J by 0 bases; unmatched bases: 11. The germline V gene encodes CDR1 MDHEN and CDR2 SYDVKM. This CDR3 spans 16 amino acids. The CDR3 nucleotides read TGTGCCAGCAGGGAAACTCCGGGACAGAGCTCCTACGAGCAGTACTTC. Its protein product is CASRETPGQSSYEQYF.

The J gene is TRBJ2-4, the V gene TRBV19; D possibly corresponds to TRBD1 (6 bases). Deletions cut 2 bases from V and 5 bases from J, with 7 bases between. Germline V gene sequence: CDR1 LNHDA, CDR2 SQIVND (reference sequence). This CDR3 is built from 13 residues. CDR3 protein: CASSIQGQNIQYF. Here the CDR3 DNA reads TGTGCCAGTAGTATACAGGGGCAAAACATTCAGTACTTC.